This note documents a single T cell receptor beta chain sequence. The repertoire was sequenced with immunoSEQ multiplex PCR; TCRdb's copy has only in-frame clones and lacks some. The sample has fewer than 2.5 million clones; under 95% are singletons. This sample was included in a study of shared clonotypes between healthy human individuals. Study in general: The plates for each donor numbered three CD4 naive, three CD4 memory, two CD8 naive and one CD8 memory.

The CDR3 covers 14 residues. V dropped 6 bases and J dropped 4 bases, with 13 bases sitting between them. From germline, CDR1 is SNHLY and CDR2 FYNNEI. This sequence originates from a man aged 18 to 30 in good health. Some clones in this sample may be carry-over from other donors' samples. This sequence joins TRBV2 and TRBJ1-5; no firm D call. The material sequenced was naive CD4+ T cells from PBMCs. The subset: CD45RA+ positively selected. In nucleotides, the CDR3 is TGTGCCAGCAGGGCGACTTCGGGTAATCAGCCCCAGCATTTT. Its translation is CASRATSGNQPQHF.